This T cell receptor beta chain was captured in a study of blood T cell repertoires in COVID-19. Study in general: Acute-phase and convalescent COVID-19 samples originated in the United States, Italy and Spain. Sources were T cells, B-cell-depleted T cells, or PBMCs; the material itself was cDNA or gDNA.

Between the trimmed V and J ends, which lost 7 bases and 0 bases, there was a span of 13 bases. The CDR3 contains 15 residues. CDR1 and CDR2 (germline): MDHEN, SYDVKM. Generated by immunoSEQ multiplex PCR, the TCRdb table keeps only in-frame clones and is missing some. The table lists hundreds of thousands of clones, 65% to 90% of them singletons. This sequence joins TRBV28 and TRBJ1-5; D is unresolved. This clonotype originated in a man aged 45-65 years with active or convalescent COVID-19. The material sequenced was peripheral blood. DNA of the CDR3: TGTGCCAGCAAGGAGGGCCCTTATAGCAATCAGCCCCAGCATTTT. This encodes CASKEGPYSNQPQHF.